The 27 T cell receptor beta chains presented below share a single source sample, sequenced in a study of cytomegalovirus exposure and HLA in healthy donors. Method: immunoSEQ multiplex PCR; TCRdb's copy keeps in-frame clones and lacks some. Among around 160,000 clones listed, approximately 90% were seen once. The source material was PBMCs. The source of these receptors is a man aged 18-30 years in good health and CMV-seronegative.

The rearrangement links TRBV6-1 to TRBJ2-7; D uncertain. The germline V and J ends were trimmed by 0 bases and 0 bases, with 6 bases remaining between them. The V gene's germline CDR1 is MNHNS and CDR2 SASEGT. The CDR3 spans 14 residues. CDR3 nucleotide sequence: TGTGCCAGCAGTGAAGCCCACTACTCCTACGAGCAGTACTTC. As protein: CASSEAHYSYEQYF.

The gene calls are TRBV10-1 and TRBJ2-1, with 9 bases identical to TRBD2. Germline CDR1 reads WNHNN; CDR2 reads SYGVQD (reference sequence). J gave up 10 bases and V 0 bases, and 4 bases lay outside the gene matches. The CDR3 loop spans 14 amino acids. For the CDR3, the DNA is TGCGCCAGCAGTGAGTCGAGTAGCGGGAGCGAGCAGTTCTTC. Translation: CASSESSSGSEQFF.

The chain links TRBV19 to TRBJ2-1, with TRBD2 as a possible D gene (7 bases). Germline loops: CDR1 LNHDA, CDR2 SQIVND (reference sequence). V was clipped by 9 bases and J by 2 bases, with 17 bases between them. This CDR3 spans 15 amino acids. The CDR3 is CASEGGRSTYNEQFF. CDR3 DNA sequence: TGTGCCAGCGAGGGGGGGAGGAGTACCTACAATGAGCAGTTCTTC. The whole variable domain, filled in from reference TRBV19 and TRBJ2-1, reads DGGITQSPKYLFRKEGQNVTLSCEQNLNHDAMYWYRQDPGQGLRLIYYSQIVNDFQKGDIAEGYSVSREKKESFPLTVTSAQKNPTAFYLCASEGGRSTYNEQFFGPGTRLTVL.

The chain couples TRBV7-9 to TRBJ1-2, with no clear D. Trimming left V 4 bases short and J 0 bases short, with 9 bases between. Per the germline V gene, CDR1 is SEHNR and CDR2 is FQNEAQ (reference sequence). CDR3 length equals 14 residues. The CDR3 sequence: CASSSGAANYGYTF. Written as DNA, the CDR3 is TGTGCCAGCAGCTCGGGAGCGGCTAACTATGGCTACACCTTC.

The rearrangement joins TRBV5-6 to TRBJ2-1; D not resolved. The CDR3 extends over 12 amino acids. Trimming took off 2 bases at V and 7 bases at J, with 7 bases between the two ends. The germline V gene encodes CDR1 SGHDT and CDR2 YYEEEE. As DNA, the CDR3 is TGTGCCAGCAGCTTTTTAGAGAATGAGCAGTTCTTC. Residues: CASSFLENEQFF.

This CDR3 is CASSWDRGLAGGHNEQFF. Written as DNA, the CDR3 is TGCGCCAGCAGCTGGGACAGGGGTCTAGCGGGGGGCCACAATGAGCAGTTCTTC. The chain uses TRBV5-1 and TRBJ2-1, with a possible D match to TRBD2 (11 bases). This CDR3 comprises 18 residues. Germline CDR1 reads SGHRS; CDR2 reads YFSETQ. The V and J ends lost 3 bases and 5 bases respectively, with 24 bases between them.

This clone was detected once. This chain links TRBV5-8 with TRBJ2-7, with TRBD1 identical over 7 bases. Losses at the gene ends were 4 bases for V and 2 bases for J; bases not matched to a gene: 18. Germline values: CDR1 SGHTS, CDR2 YDEGEE. The CDR3 loop spans 18 amino acids. CDR3 region: CASSPGTESELTTYEQYF. As DNA, the CDR3 is TGTGCCAGCAGCCCGGGGACAGAGTCCGAGCTTACCACCTACGAGCAGTACTTC.

This sequence joins TRBV27 and TRBJ1-1, with 8 nucleotides matching TRBD1. J lost 1 base, V lost 5 bases, and 9 bases had no gene match. Germline loops: CDR1 MNHEY, CDR2 SMNVEV (reference sequence). The CDR3 totals 16 residues. This chain's CDR3 is CASSTLGQGPNTEAFF. CDR3 DNA sequence: TGTGCCAGCAGTACCCTAGGACAGGGTCCGAACACTGAAGCTTTCTTT.

V and J are TRBV6-5 and TRBJ2-7; tentative D call: TRBD2 (6 bases). This CDR3 comprises 12 residues. Germline V gene data show CDR1 as MNHEY and CDR2 as SVGAGI. Trimming removed 6 bases at V and 1 base at J, with 7 bases between. CDR3 in amino acids: CASRGRSYEQYV. In DNA, the CDR3 is TGTGCCAGCAGAGGGAGGTCCTACGAGCAGTACGTC.

This chain connects TRBV10-3 to TRBJ2-7; 7 nucleotides line up with TRBD1. Looked up from germline, CDR1 is ENHRY and CDR2 is SYGVKD. The CDR3 contains 15 residues. The V gene end was trimmed by 5 bases and the J gene end by 3 bases; junction bases not matched to a gene: 10. The CDR3 sequence: CAISRTGQDHYEQYF. CDR3 DNA sequence: TGTGCCATCAGTAGGACAGGCCAGGACCACTACGAGCAGTACTTC.

The chain carries TRBV28 and TRBJ2-2; weak D call: TRBD1 (5 bases). CDR1 and CDR2 (germline): MDHEN, SYDVKM. Trimming stripped 3 bases from V and 2 bases from J, with 13 bases between. CDR3 length equals 16 residues. The CDR3 DNA reads TGTGCCAGCAGTTTGCTTCCAGGGCGCAACACCGGGGAGCTGTTTTTT. As protein: CASSLLPGRNTGELFF.

This rearrangement joins TRBV2 to TRBJ2-4, with 9 bases aligning to TRBD1. V dropped 4 bases and J dropped 1; count of bases not matched to a gene: 14. This CDR3 is 19 amino acids long. Germline CDR1 SNHLY, CDR2 FYNNEI. Here the CDR3 DNA reads TGTGCCAGCAGTGCCCCCGACAGGGGGTATAATGCGGCCAAAAACATTCAGTACTTC. Translated: CASSAPDRGYNAAKNIQYF.

The chain joins TRBV4-2 to TRBJ2-2, with 8 bases that match TRBD2. CDR3 length equals 17 residues. CDR1 LGHNA and CDR2 YNFKEQ come from the germline V gene. V dropped 0 bases and J dropped 6; count of bases not matched to a gene: 9. The DNA for the CDR3 is TGTGCCAGCAGCCAAGAGGGGGGAAGCGGGAGATCCGGGGAGCTGTTTTTT. Amino acid sequence: CASSQEGGSGRSGELFF.

V gene TRBV7-9 combines with J gene TRBJ2-7; D might be TRBD1 (5 bases). The CDR3 is 14 residues long. CDR1 is SEHNR, CDR2 FQNEAQ, per germline (reference sequence). Trimming removed 5 bases from V and 3 bases from J, with 14 bases in between. The CDR3 bases are TGTGCCAGCAGCGCCGGACAAAACCTCTACGAGCAGTACGTC. Its translation: CASSAGQNLYEQYV.

The rearrangement links TRBV5-6 to TRBJ2-7; tentatively, D is TRBD1 (6 bases). V was clipped by 0 bases and J by 2 bases, with 18 bases between them. This CDR3 has 17 residues. Germline values: CDR1 SGHDT, CDR2 YYEEEE. The CDR3 region is CASSLVSGTLFAYEQYV. CDR3 bases: TGTGCCAGCAGCTTGGTTTCGGGGACACTCTTCGCCTACGAGCAGTACGTC.

The chain is built from TRBV6-6 and TRBJ2-1, with TRBD1 identical over 10 bases. Per germline, CDR1 MNHNY and CDR2 SVGAGI (reference sequence). CDR3 size: 16 residues. V lost 4 bases to trimming and J lost 9 bases; unmatched junction nucleotides: 12. This chain's CDR3 is CASSFSPGTGAPEQFF. The CDR3 region has the DNA TGTGCCAGCAGTTTTAGCCCCGGGACAGGGGCCCCTGAGCAGTTCTTC.

This chain connects TRBV2 to TRBJ2-3; TRBD2 matches at 11 bases. The CDR3 totals 15 residues. Per germline, CDR1 SNHLY and CDR2 FYNNEI. With V trimmed by 4 bases and J by 4 bases, 4 bases remained unmatched. The CDR3 DNA reads TGTGCCAGCAGTGGACTAGCGGGGACCCCAGATACGCAGTATTTT. The encoded protein is CASSGLAGTPDTQYF.

This clone was counted once. The rearrangement uses TRBV7-9 and TRBJ2-7, with D possibly matching TRBD2 (5 bases). Germline CDR1 reads SEHNR; CDR2 reads FQNEAQ (reference sequence). The CDR3 is made up of 15 amino acids. Trimming took off 1 base at V and 4 bases at J, with 14 bases between the two ends. The CDR3 coding sequence is TGTGCCAGCAGCTTAGTGAGGGCCCCCGGTTACGAGCAGTACTTC. Translation gives CASSLVRAPGYEQYF.

Only one count was recorded for this clone. The chain employs TRBV7-2 and TRBJ2-3; 8 bases fit TRBD2. The CDR3 has 14 amino acids. The V segment lost 4 bases and the J segment 4 bases; nucleotides outside the gene matches: 4. Germline loops: CDR1 SGHTA, CDR2 FQGNSA. The CDR3 coding sequence is TGTGCCAGCAGCTACGGACTAGCTGCAGATACGCAGTATTTT. This codes for CASSYGLAADTQYF.

This chain joins TRBV4-1 and TRBJ2-3; D call uncertain. The V end was cut by 0 bases, the J end by 6 bases, with 4 bases between. The CDR3 loop spans 12 amino acids. The germline gives CDR1 MGHRA, CDR2 YSYEKL. The CDR3 DNA sequence: TGCGCCAGCAGCCAAGAGGGCGATACGCAGTATTTT. It codes for CASSQEGDTQYF.

The chain uses TRBV11-2 and TRBJ1-2; no clear D. The CDR3 length is 17 residues. V was clipped by 2 bases and J by 3 bases, with 19 bases between them. CDR1 is SGHAT and CDR2 is FQNNGV in the germline V gene. The CDR3 coding sequence is TGTGCCAGCAGCTTAACTATCTCTCCGTTTGGCGACTATGGCTACACCTTC. As protein: CASSLTISPFGDYGYTF. Drawing the rest from reference TRBV11-2 and TRBJ1-2, the complete variable domain is EAGVAQSPRYKIIEKRQSVAFWCNPISGHATLYWYQQILGQGPKLLIQFQNNGVVDDSQLPKDRFSAERLKGVDSTLKIQPAKLEDSAVYLCASSLTISPFGDYGYTFGSGTRLTVV.

The chain joins TRBV10-3 to TRBJ2-1; the match to TRBD1 covers 7 bases. Trimming cost V 0 bases and J 6 bases; bases outside gene matches: 17. Germline V gene lookup returns CDR1 ENHRY and CDR2 SYGVKD. This CDR3 has 19 residues. The DNA of the CDR3 is TGTGCCATCAGTGAGTCTTGGGGCCCGACAGGGACCCACTCCAATGAGCAGTTCTTC. It encodes CAISESWGPTGTHSNEQFF.

The rearrangement joins TRBV15 to TRBJ1-5; 9 bases fit TRBD1. Germline lookup yields CDR1 LNHNV and CDR2 YYDKDF (reference sequence). Trimming removed 1 base from V and 2 bases from J; junction bases left unmatched: 3. This CDR3 has 16 residues. The CDR3 loop is CATSRGRDRGNQPQHF. The DNA for the CDR3 is TGTGCCACCAGCAGAGGACGGGACAGGGGCAATCAGCCCCAGCATTTT.

This clone was recorded once. The chain employs TRBV6-5 and TRBJ1-2; D is uncertain. This CDR3 region has 14 residues. V lost 5 bases to trimming and J lost 3 bases, with 13 bases between them. Germline V gene lookup returns CDR1 MNHEY and CDR2 SVGAGI. CDR3 protein: CASSNFGIDYGYTF. CDR3 DNA: TGTGCCAGCAGTAATTTCGGGATCGACTATGGCTACACCTTC.

This chain connects TRBV5-1 to TRBJ2-6; the D gene is possibly TRBD2 (5 bases). With 0 bases removed from V and 0 bases from J, the gap between germline ends came to 13 bases. Germline CDR1 is SGHRS and CDR2 is YFSETQ. The CDR3 has 18 residues. Here the CDR3 DNA reads TGCGCCAGCAGCTTGGCTCTCGGGGTGAGCTCTGGGGCCAACGTCCTGACTTTC. Encoded protein: CASSLALGVSSGANVLTF.

The chain employs TRBV7-9 and TRBJ2-7; no firm D call. The V end was cut by 1 base, the J end by 6 bases, with 7 bases between. The CDR3 length is 12 residues. Germline CDR1 and CDR2: SEHNR and FQNEAQ (reference sequence). In nucleotides, the CDR3 is TGTGCCAGCAGCTTAGGACACGGCGAGCAGTACGTC. This sequence encodes CASSLGHGEQYV.

The table lists this clone with a count of one. The chain carries TRBV7-8 and TRBJ1-5; 7 bases align to TRBD1. Germline CDR1 and CDR2: SGHVS and FQNEAQ. The V gene end was trimmed by 4 bases and the J gene end by 0 bases; junction bases not matched to a gene: 12. The CDR3 totals 18 residues. CDR3 region: CASSYPRDSLYSNQPQHF. As DNA, the CDR3 is TGTGCCAGCAGCTATCCCCGGGACAGTCTTTATAGCAATCAGCCCCAGCATTTT.